The 20 T cell receptor beta chains reported below all come from one sample, sequenced in a study of T cell responses to AZD1222 COVID-19 vaccine. Only in-frame clones appear in the TCRdb table, and some are missing; sequencing was by immunoSEQ multiplex PCR. The sample consists of about 140,000 clones, about 86% of them appearing once. This specimen was peripheral blood, taken 28 days after the second AZD1222 dose. The receptors shown here come from an adult who received the AZD1222 COVID-19 vaccine.

The V call is TRBV12-3 or TRBV12-4, the J call TRBJ2-7; tentatively, D is TRBD2 (5 bases). V was clipped by 6 bases and J by 3 bases, with 9 bases between them. The CDR3 is 12 residues long. Here the CDR3 reads CASSPGDYEQYF. The CDR3 DNA follows: TGTGCCAGCAGCCCCGGGGACTACGAGCAGTACTTC.

This rearrangement joins TRBV7-8 to TRBJ2-7, with 8 positions matching TRBD1. The CDR3 length is 14 residues. J gave up 6 bases and V 4 bases, and 8 bases lay outside the gene matches. From germline, CDR1 is SGHVS and CDR2 FQNEAQ. The CDR3 region is CASSSSTGVREQYF. The CDR3 bases are TGTGCCAGCAGCTCGTCGACAGGGGTGCGCGAGCAGTACTTC.

This chain connects TRBV3-1 (or the pseudogene TRBV3-2) to TRBJ1-5; D not resolved. The V gene's germline CDR1 is LGHDT and CDR2 YNNKEL (reference sequence). The V and J ends lost 1 base and 2 bases respectively, with 6 bases between them. CDR3 length equals 14 residues. The CDR3 DNA follows: TGTGCCAGCAGCCAAGTAACTGGCAATCAGCCCCAGCATTTT. Translated: CASSQVTGNQPQHF.

The chain joins TRBV9 to TRBJ2-3; 9 bases align to TRBD2. The CDR3 sequence is 15 residues long. Germline assignment: CDR1 SGDLS and CDR2 YYNGEE. The V and J ends lost 4 bases and 6 bases, in that order; junction bases with no gene match: 9. This chain's CDR3 is CASSPLLAGADTQYF. CDR3 coding DNA: TGTGCCAGCAGCCCCCTATTAGCGGGGGCTGATACGCAGTATTTT. The full variable domain, completed using reference TRBV9 and TRBJ2-3, is DSGVTQTPKHLITATGQRVTLRCSPRSGDLSVYWYQQSLDQGLQFLIQYYNGEERAKGNILERFSAQQFPDLHSELNLSSLELGDSALYFCASSPLLAGADTQYFGPGTRLTVL.

This clone has a handful of counts. V and J are TRBV6-5 and TRBJ1-6; D is undetermined. The V end was cut by 4 bases, the J end by 9 bases, with 7 bases between. The germline gives CDR1 MNHEY, CDR2 SVGAGI. The CDR3 has 12 amino acids. CDR3 loop: CASSWRRSPLHF. The CDR3 DNA is TGTGCCAGCAGTTGGAGGCGTTCACCCCTCCACTTT.

The genes are TRBV19 and TRBJ2-2; 7 bases line up with TRBD1. Germline CDR1 reads LNHDA; CDR2 reads SQIVND (reference sequence). The CDR3 length is 16 residues. Trimming cost V 3 bases and J 2 bases; bases outside gene matches: 6. This CDR3 reads CASSIGTEINTGELFF. CDR3 DNA sequence: TGTGCCAGTAGTATCGGGACAGAAATCAACACCGGGGAGCTGTTTTTT.

The CDR3: CASSQGGRLAGVEQFF. CDR3 DNA: TGCGCCAGCAGCCAGGGAGGGAGGCTAGCGGGAGTTGAGCAGTTCTTC. The chain is built from TRBV4-1 and TRBJ2-1; TRBD2 agrees at 10 bases. Germline V gene data show CDR1 as MGHRA and CDR2 as YSYEKL. The V segment lost 3 bases and the J segment 9 bases; nucleotides outside the gene matches: 11. The CDR3 has 16 amino acids.

The rearrangement links TRBV21-1 to TRBJ2-1; the tabulated D call, TRBD1, remains unverified against the DNA. TRBV21-1 is termed a pseudogene. This CDR3 comprises 18 residues. The CDR3 here is CASSKGGTGYPWGNEQFF. CDR3 nucleotide sequence: TGTGCCAGCAGCAAAGGGGGAACAGGGTACCCATGGGGCAATGAGCAGTTCTTC.

This clone was counted once. The gene calls are TRBV10-3 and TRBJ1-5; the D is unclear. Germline V gene data show CDR1 as ENHRY and CDR2 as SYGVKD. V was shortened by 0 bases and J by 7 bases, with 4 bases between the two germline ends. This CDR3 is 12 amino acids long. CDR3 loop: CAISESPQPQHF. CDR3 sequence (DNA): TGTGCCATCAGTGAGTCGCCCCAGCCCCAGCATTTT.

This chain connects TRBV11-2 to TRBJ2-1; D unclear. The V end was cut by 1 base, the J end by 4 bases, with 5 bases between. This CDR3 has 13 amino acids. In germline, CDR1 is SGHAT, CDR2 FQNNGV. CDR3 protein: CASSLGQYNEQFF. The CDR3 DNA sequence: TGTGCCAGCAGCTTAGGGCAGTACAATGAGCAGTTCTTC.

The chain has TRBV6-2 or TRBV6-3 and TRBJ2-5, with 11 positions matching TRBD2. With V trimmed by 6 bases and J by 1 base, 4 bases remained unmatched. Germline V CDR1 and CDR2: MNHEY, SVGEGT. The CDR3 runs 15 residues. CDR3 sequence (DNA): TGTGCCAGCAGCCAAGGGACTAGCGGCCAAGAGACCCAGTACTTC. Amino acid sequence: CASSQGTSGQETQYF.

The chain carries TRBV5-6 and TRBJ2-7; TRBD1 might be the D (5 bases). The V gene's germline CDR1 is SGHDT and CDR2 YYEEEE. V was shortened by 4 bases and J by 2 bases, with 13 bases between the two germline ends. The CDR3 is made up of 14 amino acids. CDR3 loop: CASSPVVGAYEQYF. The CDR3 nucleotides are TGTGCCAGCAGCCCGGTGGTAGGGGCCTACGAGCAGTACTTC.

The chain joins TRBV15 to TRBJ2-7; the match to TRBD2 covers 9 bases. With V trimmed by 4 bases and J by 4 bases, 11 bases remained unmatched. Germline V gene sequence: CDR1 LNHNV, CDR2 YYDKDF (reference sequence). The CDR3 has 16 residues. The CDR3 here is CATSNPGGRAGYEQYF. The CDR3 DNA follows: TGTGCCACCAGCAACCCTGGCGGGAGGGCCGGTTACGAGCAGTACTTC.

V is TRBV29-1 and J is TRBJ2-7; perhaps D is TRBD1 or TRBD2 (6 bases each). Per germline, CDR1 SQVTM and CDR2 ANQGSEA. The CDR3 spans 15 residues. Trimming removed 2 bases from V and 3 bases from J, with 17 bases in between. CDR3 loop: CSVELTGQEGYEQYF. CDR3 DNA sequence: TGCAGCGTTGAATTGACAGGCCAGGAGGGCTACGAGCAGTACTTC.

The gene calls are TRBV2 and TRBJ1-2; D gene unclear. Germline V gene lookup returns CDR1 SNHLY and CDR2 FYNNEI. The CDR3 contains 12 residues. The V gene lost 6 bases and the J gene lost 4 bases, with 9 bases spanning the gap. The CDR3 protein is CASRDHSYGYTF. In DNA, the CDR3 is TGTGCCAGCAGGGACCACAGCTATGGCTACACCTTC. The full variable domain, with the rest looked up from reference TRBV2 and TRBJ1-2, is EPEVTQTPSHQVTQMGQEVILRCVPISNHLYFYWYRQILGQKVEFLVSFYNNEISEKSEIFDDQFSVERPDGSNFTLKIRSTKLEDSAMYFCASRDHSYGYTFGSGTRLTVV.

The rearrangement joins TRBV2 to TRBJ1-1; unclear D gene. The CDR3 spans 15 residues. V lost 7 bases and J 1 base, leaving 16 bases between the germline ends. Germline-derived CDR1 and CDR2 are SNHLY and FYNNEI. CDR3 sequence (DNA): TGTGCCAGCACCGTGGACTACGCAGGGAACACTGAAGCTTTCTTT. It is translated as CASTVDYAGNTEAFF.

This clone was counted ten times or more. The chain has TRBV11-2 and TRBJ2-3; 7 bases match TRBD2. CDR3 length equals 15 residues. Germline assignment: CDR1 SGHAT and CDR2 FQNNGV. V shed 3 bases and J 1 base; nucleotides not matched to a gene: 4. CDR3 in DNA: TGTGCCAGCAGCTTGTGGGCGGGGGGCACAGATACGCAGTATTTT. Its protein is CASSLWAGGTDTQYF.

This chain joins TRBV4-1 and TRBJ1-2, with 8 positions matching TRBD1. The CDR3 totals 18 residues. The V gene's germline CDR1 is MGHRA and CDR2 YSYEKL. V was pared by 0 bases and J by 1 base, with 10 bases of the junction left unmatched. DNA for the CDR3: TGCGCCAGCAGCCAAGATCCGGACAGGGCACGGAATAACTATGGCTACACCTTC. This encodes CASSQDPDRARNNYGYTF.

V usage is TRBV19 and J usage is TRBJ1-2; D unclear. Trimming took 6 bases from V and 1 from J, leaving 15 bases between them. This CDR3 has 15 amino acids. Germline CDR1 reads LNHDA; CDR2 reads SQIVND (reference sequence). CDR3 in amino acids: CASSWAGRRNYGYTF. The CDR3 DNA sequence: TGTGCCAGTAGCTGGGCTGGCAGGCGTAACTATGGCTACACCTTC.

This clone appeared a single time. The V call is TRBV7-9, the J call TRBJ1-2; a weak D match, TRBD1 (6 bases). Germline CDR1 SEHNR, CDR2 FQNEAQ (reference sequence). CDR3 length: 15 amino acids. V dropped 1 base and J dropped 5 bases, with 14 bases sitting between them. In nucleotides, the CDR3 is TGTGCCAGCAGCTTAGGTGCGGGACAAGGGTATGGCTACACCTTC. Translation: CASSLGAGQGYGYTF.